These 14 T cell receptor beta chains came from one sample sequenced in a study of shared clonotypes between healthy human individuals (TCRdb year 2020). Libraries were prepared through the immunoSEQ multiplex PCR assay. TCRdb provides this immuneACCESS table in a form limited to in-frame rearrangements. Some clones are lacking; in checked studies, under half of them reflect an unresolved V gene, and why the rest are absent is not known. In this sample the table shows roughly 2.2 million clones, about 90% of which occur a single time. Around 0.38% of the sample is in the top ten clones. The source material was naive CD4+ T cells from PBMCs. What the cell subset or site label conveys for this sample: CD45RA+ positively selected. The receptors were sampled from a young man in good health. Some clones in this sample may be carry-over from other donors' samples.

The gene calls are TRBV30 and TRBJ1-2, with D uncertain. This CDR3 region has 14 residues. CDR1 GTSNPN and CDR2 SVGIG come from the germline V gene (reference sequence). V was cut by 2 bases and J by 5 bases, with 15 bases left in between. The CDR3 loop reads CAWSHRLETYGYTF. CDR3 nucleotide sequence: TGTGCCTGGAGTCATCGGCTGGAGACTTATGGCTACACCTTC.

The chain recombines TRBV6-5 with TRBJ1-6, with D possibly being TRBD1 (5 bases). The CDR3 covers 13 residues. V was cut by 6 bases and J by 5 bases, with 8 bases left in between. The V gene's germline CDR1 is MNHEY and CDR2 SVGAGI. CDR3 bases: TGTGCCAGCAGGCAGGGTCATAATTCACCCCTCCACTTT. Amino acids: CASRQGHNSPLHF.

The chain combines TRBV10-3 with TRBJ2-1; TRBD2 is a possible D gene (5 bases). From germline, CDR1 is ENHRY and CDR2 SYGVKD. V lost 0 bases to trimming and J lost 5 bases, with 17 bases between them. CDR3 length: 17 amino acids. The CDR3 loop reads CAISESGERLFNNEQFF. CDR3 bases: TGTGCCATCAGTGAGTCGGGCGAGCGGTTATTTAACAATGAGCAGTTCTTC.

V gene TRBV6-1 combines with J gene TRBJ1-2; D might be TRBD1 (5 bases). CDR1 MNHNS and CDR2 SASEGT come from the germline V gene. The V end lost 4 bases, the J end lost 8 bases, and 17 bases lay between the germline ends. There are 14 residues in the CDR3. CDR3 bases: TGTGCCAGCAGTGGGGGACCGTGGAGTGGGGGCTACACCTTC. Translation: CASSGGPWSGGYTF.

The chain employs TRBV27 and TRBJ1-2; TRBD1 aligns across 10 bases. Unmatched junction bases numbered 3, after V lost 6 bases and J lost 8 bases. CDR3 size: 12 residues. Germline assignment: CDR1 MNHEY and CDR2 SMNVEV (reference sequence). This chain's CDR3 is CASSGTGAGYTF. CDR3 nucleotide sequence: TGTGCCAGCAGCGGGACAGGGGCAGGCTACACCTTC.

CDR3 sequence (DNA): TGTGCCAACAGGGTACCCCCCTTTATGAACACTGAAGCTTTCTTT. Amino acid sequence: CANRVPPFMNTEAFF. This sequence joins TRBV27 and TRBJ1-1; perhaps TRBD1 as D (6 bases). The V end lost 10 bases, the J end lost 0 bases, and 18 bases lay between the germline ends. From germline, CDR1 is MNHEY and CDR2 SMNVEV (reference sequence). This CDR3 spans 15 amino acids.

This clone appeared once. This sequence joins TRBV2 and TRBJ2-7; 10 positions match TRBD2. The CDR3 is 15 amino acids. In germline, CDR1 is SNHLY, CDR2 FYNNEI. J gave up 7 bases and V 3 bases, and 9 bases lay outside the gene matches. The CDR3 nucleotides read TGTGCCAGCAGTGAGCCCCTAGCGGGAGTAATTGAGCAGTACTTC. This translates into CASSEPLAGVIEQYF.

This sequence joins TRBV4-1 and TRBJ1-5; D is uncertain. Germline-derived CDR1 and CDR2 are MGHRA and YSYEKL. The CDR3 covers 16 residues. Trimming took 1 base from V and 0 from J, leaving 10 bases between them. The CDR3 DNA follows: TGCGCCAGCAGCCAAGGGGCCAAGAATAGCAATCAGCCCCAGCATTTT. The encoded protein is CASSQGAKNSNQPQHF.

The chain combines TRBV27 with TRBJ1-2; TRBD1 matches 7 bases. This CDR3 is 15 amino acids long. The trim removed 8 bases at V and 2 bases at J, leaving 11 bases unmatched. Germline V gene data show CDR1 as MNHEY and CDR2 as SMNVEV (reference sequence). The CDR3: CASAPRTGGNYGYTF. Here the CDR3 DNA reads TGTGCCAGCGCCCCTCGGACAGGCGGAAACTATGGCTACACCTTC.

The DNA of the CDR3 is TGCAGCGTTGAGGCTACATTTACTGGTACCGGGGAGCTGTTTTTT. Translating gives CSVEATFTGTGELFF. The chain joins TRBV29-1 to TRBJ2-2; D uncertain. The CDR3 spans 15 residues. From germline, CDR1 is SQVTM and CDR2 ANQGSEA. Trimming pared 3 bases from V and 5 bases from J, leaving 16 bases between.

The chain uses TRBV5-4 and TRBJ2-7; 7 positions match TRBD2. The J segment lost 6 bases and the V segment lost 3 bases, leaving 15 bases of the junction unmatched. From germline, CDR1 is SGHNT and CDR2 YYREEE (reference sequence). The CDR3 runs 16 residues. In DNA, the CDR3 is TGTGCCAGCAGCTCCAACCTAGCGGCAGCCGTGGGCGAGCAGTACTTC. Translation gives CASSSNLAAAVGEQYF.

The gene calls are TRBV19 and TRBJ2-3; 12 bases are shared with TRBD2. The CDR3 loop spans 15 amino acids. Germline-derived CDR1 and CDR2 are LNHDA and SQIVND (reference sequence). V shed 9 bases and J 1 base; nucleotides not matched to a gene: 5. The DNA for the CDR3 is TGTGCCAGCGGACGACTAGCGGGAGGCACAGATACGCAGTATTTT. Amino acid sequence: CASGRLAGGTDTQYF.

The chain is built from TRBV6-6 and TRBJ2-7; 8 bases are a match to TRBD1. Germline V CDR1 and CDR2: MNHNY, SVGAGI (reference sequence). J was trimmed by 6 bases and V by 0 bases; bases with no gene match: 7. The CDR3 extends over 15 amino acids. The CDR3 is CASSYSTQGVLEQYF. The CDR3, as DNA: TGTGCCAGCAGTTACTCGACACAGGGGGTACTCGAGCAGTACTTC.

V gene TRBV6-6 combines with J gene TRBJ2-7; maybe TRBD1 (6 bases). Germline V gene lookup returns CDR1 MNHNY and CDR2 SVGAGI (reference sequence). This CDR3 has 13 residues. The V end was cut by 2 bases, the J end by 7 bases, with 12 bases between. CDR3 in DNA: TGTGCCAGCAGTTACCGGGACACCCCAGAGCAGTACTTC. It translates to CASSYRDTPEQYF.